Listed below are T cell receptor beta chains from one sample, sequenced in a study of T cell changes during pregnancy in multiple sclerosis. The method was immunoSEQ multiplex PCR; TCRdb's version includes in-frame clones alone and lacks a portion of them. The repertoire includes tens of thousands of clones, over 90% of them detected once, and around 0.42% sits in the top ten. The sequencing here drew on CD4+ T cells from peripheral blood mononuclear cells, taken in the second trimester of pregnancy. The receptors were sampled from a female donor with multiple sclerosis, enrolled in a pregnancy study. Each CDR3 is given with its conserved first and last residue. D genes are given only for firm matches.

V: TRBV7-2
D: TRBD1
J: TRBJ1-3
DNA: TGTGCCAGCAGTTATCAGGGGGCTTCGGGAAACACCATATATTTT
CDR3: CASSYQGASGNTIYF

V: TRBV28
D: TRBD2
J: TRBJ2-7
DNA: TGTGCCAGCAGTGAGGTGGGACTAGCGGGAAGGTTTAGGGGCTACGAGCAGTACTTC
CDR3: CASSEVGLAGRFRGYEQYF

V: TRBV28
D: TRBD1
J: TRBJ1-2
DNA: TGTGCCAGCAGTTTAGGGACAGCCCGGAATCGGTACACCTTC
CDR3: CASSLGTARNRYTF

V: TRBV6-1
D: TRBD2
J: TRBJ2-1
DNA: TGTGCCAGCAGCGACGGGGGAGGGGATGAGCAGTTCTTC
CDR3: CASSDGGGDEQFF

V: TRBV9
D: TRBD2
J: TRBJ2-1
DNA: TGTGCCAGCGGCCACCTTGGGACTAGCGGGAGGGCCTTGGCGTCCTACAATGAGCAGTTCTTC
CDR3: CASGHLGTSGRALASYNEQFF

V: TRBV25-1
D: -
J: TRBJ2-3
DNA: TGTGCCAGCAATGGCCCCTCCACAGATACGCAGTATTTT
CDR3: CASNGPSTDTQYF

V: TRBV5-4
D: TRBD1
J: TRBJ1-3
DNA: TGTGCCAGCAGCCTAACTGGACAGGGGCTATCCACTGGAAACACCATATATTTT
CDR3: CASSLTGQGLSTGNTIYF

V: TRBV12-5
D: TRBD1
J: TRBJ1-4
DNA: TGTGCTAGTGGCAAGGGACAGGCTAATGAAAAACTGTTTTTT
CDR3: CASGKGQANEKLFF

V: TRBV5-5
D: TRBD2
J: TRBJ2-3
DNA: TGTGCCAGCAGCTTGGCGGGAGGAACAGATACGCAGTATTTT
CDR3: CASSLAGGTDTQYF

V: TRBV5-4
D: TRBD2
J: TRBJ2-1
DNA: TGTGCCAGCAGACCCTTCGGACTAGCGGGAAACAATGAGCAGTTCTTC
CDR3: CASRPFGLAGNNEQFF

V: TRBV9
D: -
J: TRBJ1-2
DNA: TGTGCCAGCAGCGTAGAAGCCCGGGGAGGGCTCAACTATGGCTACACCTTC
CDR3: CASSVEARGGLNYGYTF

V: TRBV11-2
D: TRBD2
J: TRBJ2-7
DNA: TGTGCCAGCAGCTTAGATTCTAGCGGGAGCATCTCCTACGAGCAGTACTTC
CDR3: CASSLDSSGSISYEQYF